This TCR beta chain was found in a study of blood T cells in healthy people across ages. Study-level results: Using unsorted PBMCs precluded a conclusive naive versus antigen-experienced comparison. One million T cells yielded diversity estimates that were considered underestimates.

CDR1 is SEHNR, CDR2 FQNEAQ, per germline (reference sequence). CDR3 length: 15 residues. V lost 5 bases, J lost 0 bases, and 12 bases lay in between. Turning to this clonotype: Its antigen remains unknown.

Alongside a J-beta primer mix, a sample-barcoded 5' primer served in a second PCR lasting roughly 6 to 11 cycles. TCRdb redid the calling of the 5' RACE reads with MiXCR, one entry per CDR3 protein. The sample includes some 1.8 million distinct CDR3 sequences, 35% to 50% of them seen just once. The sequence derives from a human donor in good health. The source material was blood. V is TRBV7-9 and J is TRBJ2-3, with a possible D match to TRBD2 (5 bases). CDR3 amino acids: CASSVRRTSTDTQYF. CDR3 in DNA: TGTGCCAGCAGCGTCAGACGGACTAGCACAGATACGCAGTATTTT.